This T cell receptor beta chain was observed in a study of T cell changes during pregnancy in multiple sclerosis. The germline CDR1 and CDR2 sequences are MNHNS and SASEGT. CDR3 size: 12 residues. V was clipped by 5 bases and J by 0 bases, with 5 bases between them. Using immunoSEQ multiplex PCR, the repertoire was profiled, and TCRdb retains in-frame clones only, with some absent. The sample holds some 120,000 clones, 80% to 95% seen once. This chain links TRBV6-1 with TRBJ2-7, with unresolved D. The clonotype was recovered from a female donor with multiple sclerosis, enrolled in a pregnancy study. This sample comprised peripheral blood, obtained before pregnancy. CDR3 sequence (DNA): TGTGCCAGCAGTCCCAGCTCCTACGAGCAGTACTTC. Its translation: CASSPSSYEQYF.